The 17 T cell receptor beta chains listed next were all sequenced from one sample in a study of cytomegalovirus exposure and HLA in healthy donors. PCR used 60 Vbeta primers and 13 Jbeta primers. Generated by immunoSEQ multiplex PCR, the TCRdb table keeps only in-frame clones and is missing some. The table has about 160,000 clones, around 80% seen once. Source material: PBMCs. All receptors derive from a girl between 10 and 17 years old in good health and CMV-seropositive.

This rearrangement joins TRBV29-1 to TRBJ2-7; tentatively, D is TRBD1 (5 bases). V shed 7 bases and J shed 0 bases, with 13 bases lying between them. The germline V gene has CDR1 SQVTM and CDR2 ANQGSEA. This CDR3 contains 13 residues. The CDR3 DNA sequence: TGCAGCGCTACAGGACGAAGCTCCTACGAGCAGTACTTC. Protein product: CSATGRSSYEQYF.

This clone was seen just once. The chain carries TRBV27 and TRBJ2-1; TRBD2 aligns across 8 bases. The CDR3 spans 15 residues. Germline trimming cut 7 bases from V and 2 bases from J; bases unmatched to any gene: 7. From germline, CDR1 is MNHEY and CDR2 SMNVEV (reference sequence). CDR3: CASKGGRGAYNEQFF. The CDR3 DNA reads as TGTGCCAGCAAGGGGGGGCGGGGGGCCTACAATGAGCAGTTCTTC.

The chain uses TRBV6-5 and TRBJ2-5; weak D call: TRBD2 (6 bases). The germline V and J ends were trimmed by 0 bases and 5 bases, with 16 bases remaining between them. The CDR3 consists of 16 residues. Germline V gene sequence: CDR1 MNHEY, CDR2 SVGAGI. Written as DNA, the CDR3 is TGTGCCAGCAGTTACTCACGAGGGCTCGGGGGTGAGACCCAGTACTTC. Residues: CASSYSRGLGGETQYF.

V gene TRBV6-1 combines with J gene TRBJ1-5, with 7 bases lining up with TRBD1. The CDR3 covers 14 residues. Trimming at V came to 10 bases and at J to 1 base, leaving 7 bases not matched to a gene. CDR1 is MNHNS, CDR2 SASEGT, per germline. The CDR3 spells CATKLGGSNQPQHF. The DNA of the CDR3 is TGTGCCACCAAACTAGGGGGCAGCAATCAGCCCCAGCATTTT.

This clone was counted a single time. The chain carries TRBV6-1 and TRBJ2-1; tentative D call: TRBD2 (7 bases). The V end lost 6 bases, the J end lost 3 bases, and 15 bases lay between the germline ends. The CDR3 length is 15 residues. Per germline, CDR1 MNHNS and CDR2 SASEGT. As DNA, the CDR3 is TGTGCCAGCAGGATCGGGGGGCCGATCTACAATGAGCAGTTCTTC. Protein product: CASRIGGPIYNEQFF.

The chain uses TRBV28 and TRBJ1-1; no firm D call. CDR3 length equals 14 residues. Germline V gene sequence: CDR1 MDHEN, CDR2 SYDVKM. V was clipped by 7 bases and J by 1 base, with 13 bases between them. CDR3 coding DNA: TGTGCCAGCATCCTCCCTGGAGGGAACACTGAAGCTTTCTTT. It codes for CASILPGGNTEAFF.

The rearrangement uses TRBV6-1 and TRBJ2-7; TRBD2 agrees at 10 bases. Germline CDR1 MNHNS, CDR2 SASEGT. Losses at the gene ends were 6 bases for V and 2 bases for J; bases not matched to a gene: 4. This CDR3 has 14 amino acids. This CDR3 is CASRSGTSAYEQYF. CDR3 sequence (DNA): TGTGCCAGCAGGTCCGGGACTAGCGCCTACGAGCAGTACTTC.

This sequence joins TRBV10-3 and TRBJ2-3, with 8 bases identical to TRBD1. Germline values: CDR1 ENHRY, CDR2 SYGVKD. CDR3 length: 14 residues. J was trimmed by 4 bases and V by 7 bases; bases with no gene match: 7. CDR3: CAITAGQGADTQYF. For the CDR3, the DNA is TGTGCCATCACCGCAGGACAGGGTGCAGATACGCAGTATTTT.

The J gene is TRBJ1-1, the V gene TRBV28; 8 bases are shared with TRBD1. The V segment lost 9 bases and the J segment 6 bases; nucleotides outside the gene matches: 9. The CDR3 is 13 amino acids. Germline CDR1 reads MDHEN; CDR2 reads SYDVKM. The CDR3 loop is CASSVDRVSEAFF. The CDR3 coding sequence is TGTGCCAGTTCGGTGGACAGGGTATCTGAAGCTTTCTTT.

This clone was observed a few times. This sequence joins TRBV27 and TRBJ1-5; the D gene is possibly TRBD1 (5 bases). Germline V gene lookup returns CDR1 MNHEY and CDR2 SMNVEV (reference sequence). This CDR3 spans 12 amino acids. The V and J ends lost 3 bases and 6 bases respectively, with 6 bases between them. This CDR3 reads CASSLGGQPQHF. The DNA for the CDR3 is TGTGCCAGCAGTTTGGGGGGTCAGCCCCAGCATTTT.

The chain links TRBV5-1 to TRBJ1-2; the D gene is possibly TRBD1 (6 bases). CDR1 is SGHRS, CDR2 YFSETQ, per germline. Trimming removed 5 bases at V and 3 bases at J, with 11 bases between. The CDR3 runs 13 residues. CDR3 in DNA: TGCGCCAGCAGGGACCCAGGGGACTATGGCTACACCTTC. Amino acid sequence: CASRDPGDYGYTF.

V and J are TRBV5-6 and TRBJ1-2; D is undetermined. The CDR3 sequence is 13 residues long. Trimming stripped 0 bases from V and 2 bases from J, with 5 bases between. The V gene's germline CDR1 is SGHDT and CDR2 YYEEEE. The CDR3 sequence: CASSLVLNYGYTF. The CDR3 nucleotides read TGTGCCAGCAGCTTGGTCCTAAACTATGGCTACACCTTC.

V gene TRBV28 combines with J gene TRBJ1-5, with D possibly TRBD1 on 6 matching bases. CDR3 length: 15 residues. The germline V gene has CDR1 MDHEN and CDR2 SYDVKM. The V end was cut by 5 bases, the J end by 2 bases, with 13 bases between. CDR3 nucleotides: TGTGCCAGCAGTCAGGGGACCCATGGCAATCAGCCCCAGCATTTT. It yields the protein CASSQGTHGNQPQHF.

This chain uses TRBV7-8 with TRBJ1-5; tentatively, D is TRBD1 (5 bases). Germline loops: CDR1 SGHVS, CDR2 FQNEAQ. The CDR3 covers 14 residues. V shed 2 bases and J shed 4 bases, with 9 bases lying between them. CDR3 region: CASSLLRGNQPQHF. The CDR3 coding sequence is TGTGCCAGCAGCTTACTCCGGGGGAATCAGCCCCAGCATTTT. Full variable domain (remainder filled in from reference TRBV7-8 and TRBJ1-5): GAGVSQSPRYKVAKRGQDVALRCDPISGHVSLFWYQQALGQGPEFLTYFQNEAQLDKSGLPSDRFFAERPEGSVSTLKIQRTQQEDSAVYLCASSLLRGNQPQHFGDGTRLSIL.

The rearrangement links TRBV30 to TRBJ1-1; no definite D call. In germline, CDR1 is GTSNPN, CDR2 SVGIG (reference sequence). Deletions cut 0 bases from V and 1 base from J, with 9 bases between. The CDR3 spans 14 residues. The CDR3 nucleotides read TGTGCCTGGAGTGTATTGGAGCCGAACACTGAAGCTTTCTTT. Its protein is CAWSVLEPNTEAFF.

The CDR3 sequence is CASSYGTEAFF. CDR3 coding DNA: TGTGCCAGCAGTTACGGGACAGAGGCTTTCTTT. The J gene is TRBJ1-1, the V gene TRBV6-5; 7 bases line up with TRBD1. The germline V gene has CDR1 MNHEY and CDR2 SVGAGI. V dropped 2 bases and J dropped 11; count of bases not matched to a gene: 2. This CDR3 region has 11 residues.

The V and J genes are TRBV7-2 and TRBJ1-2; 7 positions match TRBD1. Germline-derived CDR1 and CDR2 are SGHTA and FQGNSA. The V segment lost 1 base and the J segment 5 bases; nucleotides outside the gene matches: 7. This CDR3 contains 15 residues. CDR3 nucleotides: TGTGCCAGCAGCTTAGTTCGGGACAGAGAATATGGCTACACCTTC. Amino acids: CASSLVRDREYGYTF.